This T cell receptor (beta chain) was identified during a study of blood T cell repertoires in COVID-19. About the research overall: PBMCs, B-cell-depleted T cells, or T cells were the source of the cDNA or gDNA that made up the material.

CDR3 length: 14 residues. Germline lookup yields CDR1 SGHNT and CDR2 YYREEE (reference sequence). With V trimmed by 3 bases and J by 4 bases, 1 base remained unmatched. Ages ranged from about 18 to 89 years, with residence in around 24 US areas. Cohort placement rested on clinical history that participants reported themselves. In the source study's methods: Researchers report that nucleated cell counts were estimated from reference gene primer amplification. Assay: immunoSEQ multiplex PCR; the TCRdb copy retains only in-frame clones and omits some. For V, J and clone size, that table is used; D and trimming come from the DNA. The data show over 250,000 clones, approximately 89% seen once.

The origin of this receptor is a woman aged 60 to 75 who had recovered from COVID-19. The rearrangement joins TRBV5-4 to TRBJ1-6; 7 nucleotides line up with TRBD1. Sequenced sample: PBMCs or T cells enriched from blood (not recorded which). The CDR3 coding sequence is TGTGCCAGCAGCTGGGACAGATATAATTCACCCCTCCACTTT. Translating it yields CASSWDRYNSPLHF.